This T cell receptor beta chain came from a study of healthy donors' naive CD4 and CD8 T cells. Study details: Donors came from three age groups: 20-25, 40-50 and 60-70 years.

Regarding the study as a whole: Possible naive T cell homeostatic proliferation bias remained unaddressed. Chains were not paired, since alpha and beta were sequenced in bulk. Negatively charged CDR3s marked CD8+ lineage; positively charged CDR3s marked CD4+ lineage.

A word on this clonotype: Antigen specificity is unknown.

TCR libraries were built from approximately 0.55 ug of total RNA by linear amplification. TCRdb re-analysed the reads in MiXCR, keeping a single row per CDR3 protein. The data contain about 180,000 distinct CDR3 sequences, around three quarters of them seen just once; the ten biggest clones take up 2% to 2.5%. The specimen sequenced was naive CD4+ and CD8+ T cells sorted from blood, pooled from several donors. This clonotype was obtained from a pool of human donors in good health; the sample pools cells from several healthy donors.

CDR3 nucleotides: TGTGCCAGTAGTCTCGAGACAGGGTCCTACAATGAGCAGTTCTTC. It is translated as CASSLETGSYNEQFF. This sequence joins TRBV19 and TRBJ2-1; 7 bases fit TRBD1. Trimming cost V 5 bases and J 1 base; bases outside gene matches: 5. CDR1 and CDR2 (germline): LNHDA, SQIVND (reference sequence). This CDR3 region has 15 residues.